Sequencing of this TCR beta chain was carried out in a study of cytomegalovirus exposure and HLA in healthy donors. About the study: The roughly 110 validation repertoires were reported in a later analysis to have been generated on the same platform as the approximately 700 first-cohort repertoires. Broader study findings: Among TCR sequences, most were rare, though some public TCRs appeared in many donors. Diagnosis of cytomegalovirus status made by the classifier reportedly showed high specificity and sensitivity.

The 120-subject validation cohort, separate from the approximately 670-subject first cohort, included the donors. As to this clone: No antigen is known for it.

TCRdb's copy holds only in-frame clones and misses some; the assay was immunoSEQ multiplex PCR. Of under 400,000 clones listed, 86% are singletons. The TCR sequence derives from a woman aged 18-29 years in good health and CMV-seronegative. The specimen sequenced was PBMCs.

The CDR3 bases are TGTGCCAGCAGCCCCCTCGCCGGGGGAGTTTCCTACGAGCAGTACTTC. Translating it yields CASSPLAGGVSYEQYF. The chain couples TRBV11-2 to TRBJ2-7, with TRBD2 as a possible D gene (6 bases). From germline, CDR1 is SGHAT and CDR2 FQNNGV. This CDR3 region has 16 residues. Trimming took off 5 bases at V and 1 base at J, with 18 bases between the two ends.